This TCR beta chain stems from a study of CD8 T cells in ankylosing spondylitis. TCRdb independently ran MiXCR on the 5' RACE reads; one entry per CDR3 protein. This table holds 200,000 or so distinct CDR3 sequences, under 30% found once. This clonotype was observed a handful of times. CDR1 and CDR2 (germline): SGHRS, YFSETQ. With 0 bases clipped from V and 4 bases from J, the junction kept 5 bases outside the gene matches. The CDR3 is made up of 15 amino acids. The TCR was taken from a male donor with ankylosing spondylitis or in good health (not recorded which). V usage is TRBV5-1 and J usage is TRBJ2-3; 7 bases align to TRBD1. Sequenced material: blood, either unsorted or a sorted T cell fraction (not recorded which). The CDR3 is CASSLDRGRADTQYF. The CDR3 DNA reads as TGCGCCAGCAGCTTGGACAGGGGACGGGCAGATACGCAGTATTTT.